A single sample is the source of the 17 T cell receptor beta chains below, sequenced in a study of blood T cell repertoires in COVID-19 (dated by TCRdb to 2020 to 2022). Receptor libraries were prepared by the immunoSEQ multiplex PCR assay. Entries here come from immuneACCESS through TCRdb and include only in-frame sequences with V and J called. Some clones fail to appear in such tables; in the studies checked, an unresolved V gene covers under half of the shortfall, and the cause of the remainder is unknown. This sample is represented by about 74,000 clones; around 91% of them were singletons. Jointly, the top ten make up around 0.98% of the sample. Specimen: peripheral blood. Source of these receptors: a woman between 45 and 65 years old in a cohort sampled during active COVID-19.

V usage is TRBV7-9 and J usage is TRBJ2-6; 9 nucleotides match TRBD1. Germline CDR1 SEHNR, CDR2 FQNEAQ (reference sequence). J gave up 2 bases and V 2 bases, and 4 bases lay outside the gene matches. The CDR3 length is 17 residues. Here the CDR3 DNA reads TGTGCCAGCAGCTTAACACAGGGGGCGCCTGGGGCCAACGTCCTGACTTTC. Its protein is CASSLTQGAPGANVLTF.

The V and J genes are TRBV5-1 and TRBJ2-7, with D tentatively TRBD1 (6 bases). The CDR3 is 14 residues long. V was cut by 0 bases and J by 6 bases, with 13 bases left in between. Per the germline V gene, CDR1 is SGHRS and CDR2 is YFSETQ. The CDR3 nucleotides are TGCGCCAGCAGCTTGGAGGGGGTATCTTTCGAGCAGTACTTC. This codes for CASSLEGVSFEQYF. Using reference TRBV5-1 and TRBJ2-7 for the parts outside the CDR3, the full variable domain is KAGVTQTPRYLIKTRGQQVTLSCSPISGHRSVSWYQQTPGQGLQFLFEYFSETQRNKGNFPGRFSGRQFSNSRSEMNVSTLELGDSALYLCASSLEGVSFEQYFGPGTRLTVT.

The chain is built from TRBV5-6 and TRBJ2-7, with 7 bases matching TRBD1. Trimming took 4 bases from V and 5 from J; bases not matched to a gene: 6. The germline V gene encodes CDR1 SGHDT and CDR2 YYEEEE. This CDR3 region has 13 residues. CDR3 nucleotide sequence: TGTGCCAGCAGCACCACAGGGGCCCACGAGCAGTACTTC. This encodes CASSTTGAHEQYF.

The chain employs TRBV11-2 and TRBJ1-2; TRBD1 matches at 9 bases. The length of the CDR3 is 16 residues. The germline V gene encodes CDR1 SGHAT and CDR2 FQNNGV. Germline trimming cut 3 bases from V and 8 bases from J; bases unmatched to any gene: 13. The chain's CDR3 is CASSFTGQGSEGGYTF. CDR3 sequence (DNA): TGTGCCAGCAGCTTCACCGGACAGGGGAGTGAAGGAGGCTACACCTTC.

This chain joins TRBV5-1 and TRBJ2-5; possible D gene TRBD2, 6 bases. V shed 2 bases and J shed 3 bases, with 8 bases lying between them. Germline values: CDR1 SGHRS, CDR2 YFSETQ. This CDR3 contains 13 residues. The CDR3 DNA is TGCGCCAGCAGCTTTTGGGGGGAAGAGACCCAGTACTTC. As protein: CASSFWGEETQYF.

The DNA of the CDR3 is TGTGCCAGCACGACAGAGAACACTGAAGCTTTCTTT. It yields the protein CASTTENTEAFF. The chain uses TRBV6-4 and TRBJ1-1, with D possibly matching TRBD1 (5 bases). Germline V lookup: CDR1 MRHNA, CDR2 SNTAGT. The CDR3 extends over 12 amino acids. V lost 7 bases and J lost 1, with 7 bases in between.

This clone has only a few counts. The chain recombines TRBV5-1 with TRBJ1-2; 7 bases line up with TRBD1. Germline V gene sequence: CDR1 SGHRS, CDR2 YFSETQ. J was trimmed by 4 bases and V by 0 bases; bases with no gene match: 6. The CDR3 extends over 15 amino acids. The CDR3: CASSLATGNSYGYTF. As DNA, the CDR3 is TGCGCCAGCAGCTTGGCGACAGGGAATTCCTATGGCTACACCTTC.

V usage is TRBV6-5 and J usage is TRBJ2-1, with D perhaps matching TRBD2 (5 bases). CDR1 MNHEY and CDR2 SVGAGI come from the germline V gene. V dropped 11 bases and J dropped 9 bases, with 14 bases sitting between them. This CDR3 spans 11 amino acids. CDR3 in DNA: TGTGCCTCAAAACGGGGAGCTGAGCAGTTCTTC. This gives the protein CASKRGAEQFF.

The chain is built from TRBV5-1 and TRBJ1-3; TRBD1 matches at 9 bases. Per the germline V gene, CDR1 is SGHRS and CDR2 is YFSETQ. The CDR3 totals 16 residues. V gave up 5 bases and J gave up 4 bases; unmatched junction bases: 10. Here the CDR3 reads CASRDGQGIFGNTIYF. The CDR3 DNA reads TGCGCCAGCAGGGACGGACAGGGGATATTCGGAAACACCATATATTTT.

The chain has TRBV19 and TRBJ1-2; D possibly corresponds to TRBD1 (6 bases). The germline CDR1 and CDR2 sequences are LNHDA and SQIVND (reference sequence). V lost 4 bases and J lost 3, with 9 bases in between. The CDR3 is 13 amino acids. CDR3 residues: CASSTDRYYGYTF. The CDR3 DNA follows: TGTGCCAGTAGTACCGACAGGTACTATGGCTACACCTTC.

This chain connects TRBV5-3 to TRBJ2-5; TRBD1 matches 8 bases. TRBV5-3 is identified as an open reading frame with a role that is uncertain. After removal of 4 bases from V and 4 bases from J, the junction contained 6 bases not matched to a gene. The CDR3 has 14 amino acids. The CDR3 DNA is TGTGCCAGAAGCCTTAAGCAGGGGGCAGAGACCCAGTACTTC. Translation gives CARSLKQGAETQYF.

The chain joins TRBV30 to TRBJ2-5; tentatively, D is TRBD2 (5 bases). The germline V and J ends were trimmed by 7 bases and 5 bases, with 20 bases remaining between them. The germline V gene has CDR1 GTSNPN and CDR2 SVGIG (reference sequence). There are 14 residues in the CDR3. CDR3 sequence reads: CAFTPSGISETQYF. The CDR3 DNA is TGTGCCTTTACCCCCTCCGGGATTTCGGAGACCCAGTACTTC.

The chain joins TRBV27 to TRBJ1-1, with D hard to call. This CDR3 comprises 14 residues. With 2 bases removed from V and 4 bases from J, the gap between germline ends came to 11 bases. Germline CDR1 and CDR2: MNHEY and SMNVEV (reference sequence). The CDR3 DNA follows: TGTGCCAGCAGTTTAGTGGGCGGAGGCACTGAAGCTTTCTTT. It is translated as CASSLVGGGTEAFF.

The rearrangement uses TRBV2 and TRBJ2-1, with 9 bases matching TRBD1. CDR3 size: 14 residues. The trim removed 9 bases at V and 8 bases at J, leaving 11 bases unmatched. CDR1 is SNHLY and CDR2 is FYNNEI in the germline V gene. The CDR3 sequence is CASRPQGARDEQFF. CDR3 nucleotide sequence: TGTGCCAGTCGCCCACAGGGGGCAAGGGATGAGCAGTTCTTC.

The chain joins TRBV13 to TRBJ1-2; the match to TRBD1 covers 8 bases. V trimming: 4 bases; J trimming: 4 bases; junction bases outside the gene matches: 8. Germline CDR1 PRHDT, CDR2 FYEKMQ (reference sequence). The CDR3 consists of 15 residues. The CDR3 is CASSYGTGVGYGYTF. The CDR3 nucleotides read TGTGCCAGCAGCTACGGGACAGGAGTGGGCTATGGCTACACCTTC.

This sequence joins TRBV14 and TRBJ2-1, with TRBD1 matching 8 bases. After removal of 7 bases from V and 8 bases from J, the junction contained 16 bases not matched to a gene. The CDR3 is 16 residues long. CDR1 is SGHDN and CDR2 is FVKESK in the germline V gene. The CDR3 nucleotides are TGTGCCAGCACCAAAGGTAGACAGGGGCGTGGTGATGAGCAGTTCTTC. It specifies CASTKGRQGRGDEQFF.

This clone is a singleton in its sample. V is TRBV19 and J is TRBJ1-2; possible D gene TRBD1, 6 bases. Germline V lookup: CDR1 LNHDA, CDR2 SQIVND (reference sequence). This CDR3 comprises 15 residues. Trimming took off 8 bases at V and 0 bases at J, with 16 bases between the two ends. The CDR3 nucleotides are TGTGCCAGTGGGACGGGGGGCCTGCCTAACTATGGCTACACCTTC. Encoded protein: CASGTGGLPNYGYTF.